This T cell receptor (beta chain) was captured by sequencing in a study of T-cell reconstitution after alpha-beta-depleted transplantation in children (TCRdb year 2016). Regarding the research as a whole: T-cell immune reconstitution after TCRalphabeta/CD19-depleted allogeneic hematopoietic cell transplantation in children was quantitatively tracked in the study by means of TCR repertoire profiling.

Libraries were prepared through PCR. These reads were obtained on an Illumina HiSeq 2500. TCR library preparation used molecular barcoding, with unique molecular identifiers applied to normalize quantification of the TCRbeta repertoire. TCRdb trimmed the raw reads at Q25, called clones with MiXCR and kept productive beta chains. Each CDR3 protein gets just one entry, which takes the most common genes and DNA from the rows behind it. The sample profile shows around 480,000 distinct CDR3 sequences; about 31% of them were found once. The ten largest make up around 2.3% of the sample. Of note for this clonotype: Its antigen remains undetermined. One base away there is no much larger clone; base qualities are not given.

Trimming takes 2 bases off V and 5 bases off J; junction bases not matched to a gene: 5. Taken from cysteine to phenylalanine, the CDR3 has 15 residues. Here the CDR3 DNA is all that survives: 45 bases in frame from base 1. Based on the germline V gene (reference sequence), the CDR1 and CDR2 sequences are SEHNR and FQNEAQ. The sequencing here drew on PBMCs from the stem cell graft donor, taken from the stem cell graft. The clonotype comes from a human donor who donated a stem cell graft to a child with aplastic anemia. In this chain, TRBV7-9 is recombined with TRBJ2-1, and 8 bases in between align with TRBD2. The CDR3: CASSLSLAADNEQFF. The DNA is as follows: TGTGCCAGCAGCTTATCACTAGCGGCGGACAATGAGCAGTTCTTC.